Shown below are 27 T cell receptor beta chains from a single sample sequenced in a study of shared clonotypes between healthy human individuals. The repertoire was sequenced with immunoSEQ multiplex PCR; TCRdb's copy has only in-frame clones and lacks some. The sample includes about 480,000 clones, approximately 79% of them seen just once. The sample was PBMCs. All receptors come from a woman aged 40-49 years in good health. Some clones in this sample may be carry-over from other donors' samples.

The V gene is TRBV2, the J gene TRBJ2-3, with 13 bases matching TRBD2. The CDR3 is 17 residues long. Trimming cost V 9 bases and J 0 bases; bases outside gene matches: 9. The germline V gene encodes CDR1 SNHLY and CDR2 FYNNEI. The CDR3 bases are TGTGCCAGTAGGACTAGCGGGAGAACCCTTAGCACAGATACGCAGTATTTT. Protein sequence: CASRTSGRTLSTDTQYF. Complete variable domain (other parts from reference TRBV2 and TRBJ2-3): EPEVTQTPSHQVTQMGQEVILRCVPISNHLYFYWYRQILGQKVEFLVSFYNNEISEKSEIFDDQFSVERPDGSNFTLKIRSTKLEDSAMYFCASRTSGRTLSTDTQYFGPGTRLTVL.

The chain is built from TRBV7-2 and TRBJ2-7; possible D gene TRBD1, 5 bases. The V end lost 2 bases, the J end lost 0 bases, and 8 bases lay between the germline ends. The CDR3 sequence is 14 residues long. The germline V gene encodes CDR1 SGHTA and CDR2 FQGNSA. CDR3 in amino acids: CASSLPTVSYEQYF. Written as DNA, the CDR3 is TGTGCCAGCAGCTTACCGACAGTCTCCTACGAGCAGTACTTC.

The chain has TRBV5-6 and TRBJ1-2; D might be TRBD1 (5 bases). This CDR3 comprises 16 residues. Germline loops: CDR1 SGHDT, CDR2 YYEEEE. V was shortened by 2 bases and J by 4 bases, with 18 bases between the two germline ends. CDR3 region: CASSFPRVPQGYGYTF. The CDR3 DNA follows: TGTGCCAGCAGCTTCCCGAGGGTTCCCCAGGGCTATGGCTACACCTTC.

Here the CDR3 reads CASSLAGAETSYEQYF. In DNA, the CDR3 is TGTGCCAGCAGTCTAGCGGGAGCCGAGACCTCCTACGAGCAGTACTTC. The chain carries TRBV28 and TRBJ2-7, with TRBD2 matching 10 bases. This CDR3 spans 16 amino acids. Unmatched junction bases numbered 7, after V lost 5 bases and J lost 0 bases. Germline values: CDR1 MDHEN, CDR2 SYDVKM.

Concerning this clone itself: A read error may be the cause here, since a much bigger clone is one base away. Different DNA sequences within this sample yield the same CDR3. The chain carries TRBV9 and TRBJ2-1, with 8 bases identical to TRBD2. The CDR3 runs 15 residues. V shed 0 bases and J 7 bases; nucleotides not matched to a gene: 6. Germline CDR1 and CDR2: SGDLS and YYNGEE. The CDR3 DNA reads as TGTGCCAGCAGCGTAGAAGGGACTAGAGGGAATGAGCAGTTCTTC. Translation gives CASSVEGTRGNEQFF.

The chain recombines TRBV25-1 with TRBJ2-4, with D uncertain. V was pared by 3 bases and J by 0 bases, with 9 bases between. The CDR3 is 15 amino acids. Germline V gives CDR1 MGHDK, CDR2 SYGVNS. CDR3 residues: CASSDRTIAKNIQYF. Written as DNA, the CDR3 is TGTGCCAGCAGTGATCGTACAATAGCCAAAAACATTCAGTACTTC. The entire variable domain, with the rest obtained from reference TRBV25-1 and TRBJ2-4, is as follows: EADIYQTPRYLVIGTGKKITLECSQTMGHDKMYWYQQDPGMELHLIHYSYGVNSTEKGDLSSESTVSRIRTEHFPLTLESARPSHTSQYLCASSDRTIAKNIQYFGAGTRLSVL.

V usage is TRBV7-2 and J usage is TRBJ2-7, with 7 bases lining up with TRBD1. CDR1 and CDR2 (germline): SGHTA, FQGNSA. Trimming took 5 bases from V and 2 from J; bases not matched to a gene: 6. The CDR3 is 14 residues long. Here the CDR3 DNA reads TGTGCCAGCAGCCCCGGGACAGAGGCCTACGAGCAGTACTTC. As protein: CASSPGTEAYEQYF. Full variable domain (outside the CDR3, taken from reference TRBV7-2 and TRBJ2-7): GAGVSQSPSNKVTEKGKDVELRCDPISGHTALYWYRQSLGQGLEFLIYFQGNSAPDKSGLPSDRFSAERTGGSVSTLTIQRTQQEDSAVYLCASSPGTEAYEQYFGPGTRLTVT.

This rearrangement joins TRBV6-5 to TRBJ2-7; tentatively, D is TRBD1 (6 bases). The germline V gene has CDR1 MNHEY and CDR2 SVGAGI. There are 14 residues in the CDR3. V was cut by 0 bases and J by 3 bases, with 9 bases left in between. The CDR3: CASSYSSGHYEQYF. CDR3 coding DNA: TGTGCCAGCAGTTACTCGTCGGGACACTACGAGCAGTACTTC.

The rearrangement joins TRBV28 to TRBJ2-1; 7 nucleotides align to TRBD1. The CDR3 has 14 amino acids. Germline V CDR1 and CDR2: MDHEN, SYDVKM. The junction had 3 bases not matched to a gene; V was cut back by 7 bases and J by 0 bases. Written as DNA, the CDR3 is TGTGCCAGCACCCGGGACAGCTCCTACAATGAGCAGTTCTTC. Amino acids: CASTRDSSYNEQFF. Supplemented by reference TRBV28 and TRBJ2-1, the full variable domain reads DVKVTQSSRYLVKRTGEKVFLECVQDMDHENMFWYRQDPGLGLRLIYFSYDVKMKEKGDIPEGYSVSREKKERFSLILESASTNQTSMYLCASTRDSSYNEQFFGPGTRLTVL.

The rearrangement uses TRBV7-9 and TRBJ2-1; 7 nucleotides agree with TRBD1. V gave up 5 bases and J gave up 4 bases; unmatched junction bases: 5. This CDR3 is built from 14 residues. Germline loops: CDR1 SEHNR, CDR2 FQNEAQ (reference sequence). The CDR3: CASSERDSYNEQFF. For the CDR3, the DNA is TGTGCCAGCAGCGAAAGGGACAGTTACAATGAGCAGTTCTTC.

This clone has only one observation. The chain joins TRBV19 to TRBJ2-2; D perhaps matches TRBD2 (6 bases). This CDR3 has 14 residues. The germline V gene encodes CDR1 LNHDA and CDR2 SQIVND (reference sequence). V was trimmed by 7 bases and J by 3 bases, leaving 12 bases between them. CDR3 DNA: TGTGCCAGTATGTGGGACTTAGACACCGGGGAGCTGTTTTTT. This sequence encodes CASMWDLDTGELFF.

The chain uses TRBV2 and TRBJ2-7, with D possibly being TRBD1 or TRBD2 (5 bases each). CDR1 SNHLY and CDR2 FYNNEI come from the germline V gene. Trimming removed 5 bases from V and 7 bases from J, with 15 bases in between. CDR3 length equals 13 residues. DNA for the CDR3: TGTGCCAGCAGTTCCGGGACCGCCCGGGAGCAGTACTTC. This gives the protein CASSSGTAREQYF.

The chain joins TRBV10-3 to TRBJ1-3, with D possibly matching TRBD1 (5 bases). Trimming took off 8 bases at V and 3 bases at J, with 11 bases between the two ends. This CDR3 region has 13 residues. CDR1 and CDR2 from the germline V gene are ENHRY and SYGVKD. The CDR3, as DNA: TGTGCCATCGGCCGGGGCTTTGGAAACACCATATATTTT. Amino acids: CAIGRGFGNTIYF.

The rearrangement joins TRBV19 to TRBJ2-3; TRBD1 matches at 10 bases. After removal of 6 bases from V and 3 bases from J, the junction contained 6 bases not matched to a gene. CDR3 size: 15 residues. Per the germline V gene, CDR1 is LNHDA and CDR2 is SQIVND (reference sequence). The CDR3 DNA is TGTGCCAGTAGCTCCGGGACAGGGGAGACAGATACGCAGTATTTT. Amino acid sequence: CASSSGTGETDTQYF.

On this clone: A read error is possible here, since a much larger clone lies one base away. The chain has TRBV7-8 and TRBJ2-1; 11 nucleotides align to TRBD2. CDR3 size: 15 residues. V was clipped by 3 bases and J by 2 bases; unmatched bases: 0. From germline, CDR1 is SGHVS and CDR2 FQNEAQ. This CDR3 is CASSLTSGTYNEQFF. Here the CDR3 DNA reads TGTGCCAGCAGCTTGACTAGCGGGACCTACAATGAGCAGTTCTTC.

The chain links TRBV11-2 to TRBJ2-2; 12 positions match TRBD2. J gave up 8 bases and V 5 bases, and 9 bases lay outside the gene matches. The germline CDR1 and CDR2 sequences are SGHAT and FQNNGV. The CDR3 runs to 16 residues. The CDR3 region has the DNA TGTGCCAGCAGCGTAAGGACTAGCGGGAACCCTGGGGAGCTGTTTTTT. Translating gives CASSVRTSGNPGELFF. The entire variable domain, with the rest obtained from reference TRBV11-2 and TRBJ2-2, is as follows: EAGVAQSPRYKIIEKRQSVAFWCNPISGHATLYWYQQILGQGPKLLIQFQNNGVVDDSQLPKDRFSAERLKGVDSTLKIQPAKLEDSAVYLCASSVRTSGNPGELFFGEGSRLTVL.

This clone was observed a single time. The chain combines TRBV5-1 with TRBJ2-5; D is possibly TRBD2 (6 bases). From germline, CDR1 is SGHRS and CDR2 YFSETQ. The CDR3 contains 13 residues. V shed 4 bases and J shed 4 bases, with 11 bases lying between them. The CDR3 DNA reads TGCGCCAGCAGCCCCGGACTATTAGAGACCCAGTACTTC. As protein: CASSPGLLETQYF.

CDR3 amino acids: CASRLGGESTYEQYF. The CDR3 DNA reads TGTGCCAGCAGACTCGGAGGGGAATCCACCTACGAGCAGTACTTC. V and J are TRBV4-2 and TRBJ2-7; TRBD2 is a possible D gene (6 bases). The V gene lost 6 bases and the J gene lost 2 bases, with 17 bases spanning the gap. The CDR3 is 15 amino acids. The germline V gene encodes CDR1 LGHNA and CDR2 YNFKEQ.

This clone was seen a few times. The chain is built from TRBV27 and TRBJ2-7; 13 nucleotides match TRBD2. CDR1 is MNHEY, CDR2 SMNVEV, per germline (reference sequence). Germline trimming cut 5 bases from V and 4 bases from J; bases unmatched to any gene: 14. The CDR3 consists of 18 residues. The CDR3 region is CASSHRSPTSGRSYEQYF. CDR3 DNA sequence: TGTGCCAGCAGTCACCGCTCACCGACTAGCGGGAGGTCATACGAGCAGTACTTC.

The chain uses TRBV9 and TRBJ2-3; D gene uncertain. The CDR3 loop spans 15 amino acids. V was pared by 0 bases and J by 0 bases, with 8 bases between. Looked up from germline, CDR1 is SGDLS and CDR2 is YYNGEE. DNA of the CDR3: TGTGCCAGCAGCGTAGTCGACCTTAGCACAGATACGCAGTATTTT. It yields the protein CASSVVDLSTDTQYF.

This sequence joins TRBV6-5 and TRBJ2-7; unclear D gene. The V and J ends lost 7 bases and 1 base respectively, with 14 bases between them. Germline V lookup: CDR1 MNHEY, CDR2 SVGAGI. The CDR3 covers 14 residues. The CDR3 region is CASTPFRASYEQYF. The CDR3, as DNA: TGTGCCAGCACCCCCTTCCGTGCTTCCTACGAGCAGTACTTC.

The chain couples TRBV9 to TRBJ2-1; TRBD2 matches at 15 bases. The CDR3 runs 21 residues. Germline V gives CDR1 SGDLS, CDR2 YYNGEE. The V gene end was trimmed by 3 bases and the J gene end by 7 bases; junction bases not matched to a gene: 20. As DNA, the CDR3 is TGTGCCAGCAGCGCCCGACCAGTCCCGGGACTAGCGGGAGGCGCCCAGAATGAGCAGTTCTTC. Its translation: CASSARPVPGLAGGAQNEQFF.

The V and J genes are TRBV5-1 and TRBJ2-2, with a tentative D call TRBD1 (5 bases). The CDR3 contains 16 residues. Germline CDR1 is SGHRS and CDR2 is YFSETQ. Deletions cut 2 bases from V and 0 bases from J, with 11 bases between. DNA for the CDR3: TGCGCCAGCAGCTTTGACAGCTTAGCGAACACCGGGGAGCTGTTTTTT. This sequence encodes CASSFDSLANTGELFF.

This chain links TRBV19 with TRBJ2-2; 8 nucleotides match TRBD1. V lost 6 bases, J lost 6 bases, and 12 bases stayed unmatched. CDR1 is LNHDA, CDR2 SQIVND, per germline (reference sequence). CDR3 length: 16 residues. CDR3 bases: TGTGCCAGTAGACCCGGACAGGGTGGTTCGGCCGGGGAGCTGTTTTTT. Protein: CASRPGQGGSAGELFF.

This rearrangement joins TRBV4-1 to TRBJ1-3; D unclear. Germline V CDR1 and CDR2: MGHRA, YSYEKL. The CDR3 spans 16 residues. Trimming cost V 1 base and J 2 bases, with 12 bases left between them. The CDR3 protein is CASSQALWRAGNTIYF. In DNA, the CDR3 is TGCGCCAGCAGCCAAGCCCTGTGGAGGGCTGGAAACACCATATATTTT.

CDR3 protein: CASSFWQGAEAFF. For the CDR3, the DNA is TGTGCCAGCAGCTTTTGGCAGGGGGCTGAAGCTTTCTTT. The V and J genes are TRBV5-4 and TRBJ1-1; TRBD1 aligns across 7 bases. Germline values: CDR1 SGHNT, CDR2 YYREEE (reference sequence). This CDR3 is built from 13 residues. With 2 bases clipped from V and 6 bases from J, the junction kept 4 bases outside the gene matches.

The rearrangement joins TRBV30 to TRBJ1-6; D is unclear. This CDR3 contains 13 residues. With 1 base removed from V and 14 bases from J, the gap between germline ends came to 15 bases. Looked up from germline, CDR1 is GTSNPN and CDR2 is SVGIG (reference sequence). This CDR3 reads CAWSGLSGLTLHF. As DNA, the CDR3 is TGTGCCTGGAGTGGGCTCTCTGGATTAACCCTCCACTTT.